Following are 7 T cell receptor beta chains from one sample sequenced in a study of CD8 T cells in ankylosing spondylitis. TCRdb re-called the 5' RACE reads through MiXCR, storing one row per CDR3 protein. The data show 150,000 to 200,000 distinct CDR3 sequences, with roughly 20% seen just once and 4.3% held by the top ten. The sequenced sample consisted of blood, either unsorted or a sorted T cell fraction (not recorded which). The receptors derive from a male donor aged 10-35 years with ankylosing spondylitis or in good health (not recorded which).

This clonotype appeared many times. V usage is TRBV12-3 or TRBV12-4 and J usage is TRBJ1-5; D is unresolved. The V gene lost 3 bases and the J gene lost 1 base, with 4 bases spanning the gap. This CDR3 is built from 13 residues. The CDR3 coding sequence is TGTGCCAGCAGTTTTCAGAGCAATCAGCCCCAGCATTTT. Its protein product is CASSFQSNQPQHF.

This clonotype appeared many times. The rearrangement links TRBV6-5 to TRBJ1-1; D is unclear. Germline CDR1 and CDR2: MNHEY and SVGAGI. The V and J ends lost 6 bases and 0 bases respectively, with 5 bases between them. This CDR3 comprises 12 residues. The CDR3 sequence: CASSRLNTEAFF. CDR3 sequence (DNA): TGTGCCAGCAGCAGGTTGAACACTGAAGCTTTCTTT.

This clonotype was recorded many times. The chain couples TRBV24-1 to TRBJ2-1, with 7 positions matching TRBD2. The CDR3 has 13 residues. The germline gives CDR1 KGHDR, CDR2 SFDVKD. The J segment lost 9 bases and the V segment lost 9 bases, leaving 10 bases of the junction unmatched. CDR3 DNA sequence: TGTGCCACCTCAGGACTAGTCGGCTCTGAGCAGTTCTTC. Translating it yields CATSGLVGSEQFF.

This clonotype was picked up many times. V and J are TRBV5-1 and TRBJ2-1, with a possible D match to TRBD2 (5 bases). The CDR3 contains 15 residues. The germline gives CDR1 SGHRS, CDR2 YFSETQ. V shed 3 bases and J shed 2 bases, with 12 bases lying between them. This chain's CDR3 is CASSSRTGTYNEQFF. In DNA form, the CDR3 reads TGCGCCAGCAGCTCACGGACTGGTACCTACAATGAGCAGTTCTTC.

V is TRBV5-5 and J is TRBJ1-4; 7 nucleotides match TRBD1. The CDR3 runs to 15 residues. Germline values: CDR1 SGHKS, CDR2 YYEKEE (reference sequence). V lost 3 bases to trimming and J lost 5 bases; unmatched junction nucleotides: 7. CDR3 sequence reads: CASSWGDRPNEKLFF. The CDR3 DNA reads as TGTGCCAGCAGCTGGGGGGACAGACCGAATGAAAAACTGTTTTTT.

This clonotype was found once. The chain combines TRBV20-1 with TRBJ2-1; D unclear. The CDR3 length is 11 residues. Per the germline V gene, CDR1 is DFQATT and CDR2 is SNEGSKA (reference sequence). V was clipped by 1 base and J by 9 bases, with 7 bases between them. This chain's CDR3 is CSARAYGEQFF. CDR3 coding DNA: TGCAGTGCTAGAGCGTATGGTGAGCAGTTCTTC.

This clonotype has ten or more counts. The rearrangement uses TRBV18 and TRBJ2-7, with 13 positions matching TRBD2. The CDR3 runs to 16 residues. Germline CDR1 KGHSH, CDR2 LQKENI. The V gene end was trimmed by 5 bases and the J gene end by 1 base; junction bases not matched to a gene: 5. In nucleotides, the CDR3 is TGTGCCAGCTCAATCCAACTAGCGGGAGGGTCCTACGAGCAGTACTTC. Protein sequence: CASSIQLAGGSYEQYF.